This T cell receptor (beta chain) is drawn from a study of blood T cell repertoires in COVID-19. Across the study: The analysed material was cDNA or gDNA that came from T cells, B-cell-depleted T cells, or PBMCs.

Germline CDR1 MNHEY, CDR2 SMNVEV (reference sequence). The CDR3 contains 13 residues. Deletions cut 4 bases from V and 8 bases from J, with 14 bases between. The table came from immunoSEQ multiplex PCR; TCRdb's copy has only in-frame clones and leaves some out. Found here are roughly 170,000 clones, around 80% of them singletons; the top ten hold 6% to 8.5%. Sample: peripheral blood. This chain links TRBV27 with TRBJ1-2; a possible D gene is TRBD1 (6 bases). The receptor's source is a human donor in a cohort sampled during active COVID-19. CDR3 DNA: TGTGCCAGCAGTTCCGCCAGGGGAACGGGCTACACCTTC. It is translated as CASSSARGTGYTF.